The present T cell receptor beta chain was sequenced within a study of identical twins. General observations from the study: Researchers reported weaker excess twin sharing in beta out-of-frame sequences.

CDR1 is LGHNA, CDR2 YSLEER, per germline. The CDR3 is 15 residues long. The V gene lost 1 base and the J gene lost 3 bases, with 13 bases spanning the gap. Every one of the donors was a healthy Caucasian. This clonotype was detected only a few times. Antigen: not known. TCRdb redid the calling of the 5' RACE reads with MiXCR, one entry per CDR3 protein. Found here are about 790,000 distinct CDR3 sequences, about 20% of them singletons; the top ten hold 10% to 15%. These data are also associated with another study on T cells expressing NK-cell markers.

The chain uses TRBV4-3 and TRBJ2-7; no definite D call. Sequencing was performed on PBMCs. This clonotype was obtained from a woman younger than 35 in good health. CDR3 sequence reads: CASSQGGSSFYEQYF. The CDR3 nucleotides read TGCGCCAGCAGCCAAGGTGGCAGCAGCTTCTACGAGCAGTACTTC.